The clone carrying this T cell receptor beta chain was counted many times. The antigen is undetermined. The CDR3 covers 23 residues. Trimming removed 4 bases from V and 4 bases from J; junction bases left unmatched: 29. CDR1 and CDR2 (germline): SEHNR, FQNEAQ (reference sequence). The sample is drawn from a study of T cell repertoires in cytomegalovirus infection. TCRdb used MiXCR to reprocess the reads, holding one entry per CDR3 protein. The data show hundreds of thousands of distinct CDR3 sequences, with roughly 30% seen just once and more than 12% held by the top ten. Sequencing was performed on cultured CD8+ T cells from PBMCs, taken from culture after CMV antigen stimulation. This receptor was taken from a human donor in good health (CMV status not recorded). Some clones in this sample may be carry-over from other donors' samples. The chain carries TRBV7-9 and TRBJ2-1, with TRBD2 matching 9 bases. For the CDR3, the DNA is TGTGCCAGCAGCTCTCCGATCCCCGAGCGGGGGGCCTCCGAGATCCCGCGATACAATGAGCAGTTCTTC. Its translation: CASSSPIPERGASEIPRYNEQFF. The whole variable domain, remainder taken from reference TRBV7-9 and TRBJ2-1, is DTGVSQNPRHKITKRGQNVTFRCDPISEHNRLYWYRQTLGQGPEFLTYFQNEAQLEKSRLLSDRFSAERPKGSFSTLEIQRTEQGDSAMYLCASSSPIPERGASEIPRYNEQFFGPGTRLTVL.